The TCR beta chain described here comes from a study of Graves' ophthalmopathy and Graves' hyperthyroidism (dated by TCRdb to 2016 to 2019). As for the study more broadly: Peripheral blood was collected before any treatment was given, at the time of initial diagnosis. The study used signatures of the TCR beta repertoire to tell Graves' ophthalmopathy apart from Graves' hyperthyroidism and to predict which patients would progress to ophthalmopathy. In total, 120 to 150 blood samples were TCR-sequenced: 43 ophthalmopathy, roughly 77 hyperthyroidism and approximately 17 hyperthyroidism-to-ophthalmopathy patients. To explore V-J signatures that distinguish ophthalmopathy from hyperthyroidism, a discovery set of 100 patients was enrolled, made up of 40 to 45 with ophthalmopathy and under 65 with stable hyperthyroidism. The independent validation cohort included about 19 hyperthyroidism patients plus 17 patients who later progressed from hyperthyroidism to ophthalmopathy. In over 5 hyperthyroidism patients, the T-cell repertoire of thyroid tissue was compared with the T-cell repertoire of blood. After sampling, hyperthyroidism patients received methimazole starting at 30 mg daily, and ophthalmopathy patients received high-dose intravenous methylprednisolone. For training and testing, the roughly 97 patients in the discovery cohort were randomly divided in a 7:3 ratio.

The ophthalmopathy patients had moderately to severely active disease, with a Clinical Activity Score of 3 or higher, a NOSPECS grade of 4 or higher, and a disease duration of less than 3 months. Anyone with other autoimmune diseases, uncontrolled infections, pregnancy or lactation was excluded from the study. Diagnosis relied on clinical symptoms, serum thyroxine, TRAb, thyroid ultrasound and orbital computed tomography. Ficoll-Paque density gradient centrifugation was used to isolate PBMCs from 8.5 to 10 ml of fresh peripheral blood. Trizol reagent was used to extract the total RNA, and its quality was then checked on an Agilent 2100 Bioanalyzer. This clonotype has a count of ten or more. The clone's antigen remains unknown. No clone much larger than this one lies a single base away; base qualities are absent. CDR1 and CDR2, looked up from the germline V gene (reference sequence), are LNHDA and SQIVND. Between the V and J ends, shortened by 7 bases and 0 bases respectively, the junction contains 16 bases. From its cysteine to its phenylalanine, the CDR3 spans 16 amino acids. The kept DNA is CDR3 alone, 48 bases in frame from the first base.

Points the paper makes about the study in general: Sample size was not statistically predetermined, and group allocation was not concealed from the investigators. In validation, the model predicted ophthalmopathy progression with about 71% sensitivity and approximately 75% specificity; some 13 predicted patients were CT-confirmed with GO in a median of roughly 6.8 months. In cross-validation, the 13-signature model distinguished ophthalmopathy from stable hyperthyroidism with 85% to 90% sensitivity and about 84% specificity, and in the test set the corresponding values were approximately 79% and 70%. Most of the expanded thyroid clonotypes with a frequency above 0.001 were also detected in blood, and it was suggested that the thyroid immune response may be reflected by blood repertoires.

For repertoire sequencing, TCR beta CDR3 regions were amplified from RNA transcripts. HTBI primers and the Qiagen OneStep RT-PCR kit were used in a first-round RT-PCR, which was followed by a second-round multiplex PCR, size selection and purification. Sequencing of the libraries was carried out on an Illumina HiSeq2000 in paired-end mode with 100 bp reads. The study's own analysis went as follows. SOAPnuke was used to process the reads, throwing out any read that had adapters, had uncalled bases, had a mean Phred below 15, or lacked an exact constant-primer or identifier match. High-quality paired reads were merged with COPE v1.2.5. Each unique nucleotide sequence was defined as a clonotype, and clonotypes were aligned to IMGT TRB V, D and J references with MiTCR v1.1. Analysis was restricted to V-J combinations with a frequency above 0.0001, which covered roughly 99% of repertoires. A TCR clonal expansion and chaos score per V-J combination was defined as the ratio of F50 clonal expansion to chaos observed in the TCRdist matrix. Welch's t-statistics and random forest were used to reduce features to approximately 13 V-J combinations, which were fed into a naive Bayes classifier. The similarity between thyroid and blood repertoires was quantified using the Morisita-Horn index. Using fastp trimming at Q25 and MiXCR clonotype assembly, TCRdb reanalyzed the public sequencing data and kept in-frame beta chains. CDR3 protein duplicates are merged, each entry listing the most common genes and DNA. These V and J calls rely on TCRdb rather than the paper's analysis. In this sample the table shows a few hundred thousand distinct CDR3 sequences, around a fifth of which occur a single time. The top ten hold under 55% of the sample.

The sequenced material came from peripheral blood. Here the chain combines TRBV19 and TRBJ1-3; the D gene is perhaps TRBD1, on 5 matching bases. The receptor was isolated from a woman in her 50s with Graves' ophthalmopathy. Donor details come from another sample of the same person, matched by shared clones. The DNA reads as follows: TGTGCCAGTAAGGACCGGAGGGGTAGCTCTGGAAACACCATATATTTT. This is translated as CASKDRRGSSGNTIYF. When the CDR3 is completed using the reference TRBV19 and TRBJ1-3 genes on either side, the full variable domain is DGGITQSPKYLFRKEGQNVTLSCEQNLNHDAMYWYRQDPGQGLRLIYYSQIVNDFQKGDIAEGYSVSREKKESFPLTVTSAQKNPTAFYLCASKDRRGSSGNTIYFGEGSWLTVV.